These 12 T cell receptor beta chains were sequenced from one sample in a study of blood T cell repertoires in COVID-19 (TCRdb year 2020). The library was generated by the immunoSEQ multiplex PCR assay. Held by TCRdb, this immuneACCESS table contains in-frame sequences only and omits some clones. Under half of the omission traces to an unresolved V gene where checked; the cause of the rest is unknown. Within this sample are fewer than 150,000 clones, with approximately 85% of them counted one time only. The ten largest clones capture roughly 2.9% of the sample. The source material was peripheral blood. The receptors derive from a man in his fifties with acute or convalescent COVID-19.

The chain links TRBV5-1 to TRBJ2-7, with a possible D match to TRBD2 (5 bases). CDR3 length: 14 residues. V was trimmed by 3 bases and J by 5 bases, leaving 15 bases between them. From germline, CDR1 is SGHRS and CDR2 YFSETQ. Here the CDR3 reads CASSWGEAWDEQYF. CDR3 sequence (DNA): TGCGCCAGCAGCTGGGGAGAGGCTTGGGACGAGCAGTACTTC.

The sample holds a few counts of this clone. The rearrangement uses TRBV2 and TRBJ1-4; maybe TRBD1 (6 bases). V lost 8 bases and J lost 8, with 18 bases in between. This CDR3 comprises 14 residues. Per the germline V gene, CDR1 is SNHLY and CDR2 is FYNNEI. In DNA, the CDR3 is TGTGCCAGCCGACCGGACAGTCTTTCGGAAAAACTGTTTTTT. This encodes CASRPDSLSEKLFF.

The J gene is TRBJ2-7, the V gene TRBV5-1; D not certain. CDR1 is SGHRS, CDR2 YFSETQ, per germline. V lost 4 bases, J lost 1 base, and 3 bases lay in between. The CDR3 consists of 11 residues. CDR3 nucleotide sequence: TGCGCCAGCAGCCCTTCCTACGAGCAGTACTTC. It yields the protein CASSPSYEQYF.

The chain carries TRBV5-1 and TRBJ2-1; 13 bases agree with TRBD2. After removal of 4 bases from V and 7 bases from J, the junction contained 5 bases not matched to a gene. Germline CDR1 and CDR2: SGHRS and YFSETQ. The CDR3 totals 15 residues. CDR3 nucleotides: TGCGCCAGCAGCACGGGACTAGCGGGAACTAATGAGCAGTTCTTC. Its protein product is CASSTGLAGTNEQFF.

This rearrangement joins TRBV3-1 (or the pseudogene TRBV3-2) to TRBJ2-7; D possibly corresponds to TRBD2 (6 bases). Germline assignment: CDR1 LGHDT and CDR2 YNNKEL (reference sequence). Between the trimmed V and J ends, which lost 4 bases and 0 bases, there was a span of 16 bases. The CDR3 is made up of 16 amino acids. CDR3 coding DNA: TGTGCCAGCAGCCCGACTTGGCGGGGCCGCTCCTACGAGCAGTACTTC. It translates to CASSPTWRGRSYEQYF.

This chain links TRBV11-2 with TRBJ1-2; 7 nucleotides align to TRBD1. The ends lost 11 bases at V and 7 bases at J; junction bases unmatched: 13. Germline loops: CDR1 SGHAT, CDR2 FQNNGV. The CDR3 consists of 13 residues. Written as DNA, the CDR3 is TGTGCCGACCTGACAGGGAAGGGGTCTGGCTACACCTTC. This encodes CADLTGKGSGYTF.

This clone occurred a few times. The V call is TRBV7-9, the J call TRBJ2-7; D is possibly TRBD1 (6 bases). The CDR3 loop spans 12 amino acids. Trimming took 4 bases from V and 7 from J, leaving 11 bases between them. The germline V gene encodes CDR1 SEHNR and CDR2 FQNEAQ (reference sequence). The CDR3 is CASSSTGPEQYF. The CDR3 coding sequence is TGTGCCAGCAGCTCCACAGGGCCTGAGCAGTACTTC.

The chain employs TRBV19 and TRBJ1-5; 7 positions match TRBD1. V trimming: 5 bases; J trimming: 5 bases; junction bases outside the gene matches: 3. Germline V CDR1 and CDR2: LNHDA, SQIVND (reference sequence). The CDR3 is 13 residues long. CDR3 nucleotide sequence: TGTGCCAGTAGTCTTACAGGGGATCAGCCCCAGCATTTT. Its translation is CASSLTGDQPQHF.

The chain joins TRBV5-1 to TRBJ1-4; possibly TRBD1 for D (6 bases). The length of the CDR3 is 15 residues. Germline CDR1 reads SGHRS; CDR2 reads YFSETQ. The V and J ends lost 1 base and 4 bases respectively, with 11 bases between them. The CDR3 coding sequence is TGCGCCAGCAGCTTGACGGGACAATATAATGAAAAACTGTTTTTT. It codes for CASSLTGQYNEKLFF. Full variable domain (outside the CDR3, taken from reference TRBV5-1 and TRBJ1-4): KAGVTQTPRYLIKTRGQQVTLSCSPISGHRSVSWYQQTPGQGLQFLFEYFSETQRNKGNFPGRFSGRQFSNSRSEMNVSTLELGDSALYLCASSLTGQYNEKLFFGSGTQLSVL.

This clone was counted a few times. The J gene is TRBJ2-7, the V gene TRBV4-1; the D is unclear. CDR3 length: 14 residues. V lost 1 base and J lost 0, with 7 bases in between. Germline lookup yields CDR1 MGHRA and CDR2 YSYEKL. The CDR3, as DNA: TGCGCCAGCAGCCAAGGGGCAGACTCCTACGAGCAGTACTTC. It encodes CASSQGADSYEQYF.

The chain is built from TRBV11-2 and TRBJ2-7; a weak D match, TRBD1 (5 bases). The V gene lost 5 bases and the J gene lost 4 bases, with 9 bases spanning the gap. Looked up from germline, CDR1 is SGHAT and CDR2 is FQNNGV. The CDR3 spans 12 residues. CDR3 loop: CASSPTDYEQYF. In DNA, the CDR3 is TGTGCCAGCAGCCCGACAGATTACGAGCAGTACTTC.

The chain links TRBV9 to TRBJ2-1, with 11 bases lining up with TRBD2. There are 17 residues in the CDR3. Per germline, CDR1 SGDLS and CDR2 YYNGEE. Unmatched junction bases numbered 5, after V lost 3 bases and J lost 0 bases. The CDR3 coding sequence is TGTGCCAGCAGCGAACAACTAGCGGGAGCCTCCTACAATGAGCAGTTCTTC. Protein: CASSEQLAGASYNEQFF.